This TCR beta chain was sequenced in a study of cytomegalovirus exposure and HLA in healthy donors. The PCR used 60 Vbeta and 13 Jbeta primers. TCRdb's copy holds only in-frame clones and misses some; the assay was immunoSEQ multiplex PCR. Among tens of thousands of clones listed, more than 65% were seen once. Germline lookup yields CDR1 SGHVS and CDR2 FQNEAQ. CDR3 length equals 14 residues. Trimming removed 5 bases from V and 5 bases from J, with 16 bases in between. This clone was counted only a few times. The clonotype was recovered from a man between 65 and 80 years old in good health and CMV-seropositive. The sequencing input was PBMCs. The chain links TRBV7-8 to TRBJ2-7; TRBD1 is a possible D gene (6 bases). In DNA, the CDR3 is TGTGCCAGCAGCACGACCGGGACAAGGCACGAGCAGTACTTC. This codes for CASSTTGTRHEQYF.